This TCR beta chain came from a study of tumor-infiltrating lymphocytes in primary liver carcinoma. Points from the study as a whole: Tumors reached a significantly greater top-250-clone fraction than blood did (p = 0.039).

CDR1 and CDR2 from the germline V gene are LNHDA and SQIVND (reference sequence). The CDR3 length is 14 residues. The V gene lost 3 bases and the J gene lost 0 bases, with 9 bases spanning the gap. Concerning this clonotype: Its antigen is as yet unknown.

Unsorted bulk tissue, roughly 20-34 mg of it, served as the source for co-extraction of RNA and DNA. Patients underwent surgical resection for primary liver carcinoma. With a constant-region primer, TCR beta cDNA was made from approximately 500 ng of total RNA. Generation of the TCR beta libraries relied on three nested multiplex PCR rounds using slightly modified ARM-PCR. Investigators reported that the first two PCR rounds, at roughly 10 cycles each, used TRBV1-TRBV30 forward primers with a C-beta reverse primer. TCRdb recomputed calls from the multiplex PCR reads with MiXCR, one row per CDR3 protein. The sample shows approximately 190,000 distinct CDR3 sequences, 70% to 90% of them seen only once.

J is TRBJ2-7 and V is TRBV19; D unclear. The receptor was derived from a man between 35 and 55 years old with primary liver carcinoma and hepatitis B virus infection. What was sequenced was tumor tissue from primary liver carcinoma. The CDR3 DNA sequence: TGTGCCAGTAGTATGTCGCAAAGCTCCTACGAGCAGTACTTC. This sequence encodes CASSMSQSSYEQYF.